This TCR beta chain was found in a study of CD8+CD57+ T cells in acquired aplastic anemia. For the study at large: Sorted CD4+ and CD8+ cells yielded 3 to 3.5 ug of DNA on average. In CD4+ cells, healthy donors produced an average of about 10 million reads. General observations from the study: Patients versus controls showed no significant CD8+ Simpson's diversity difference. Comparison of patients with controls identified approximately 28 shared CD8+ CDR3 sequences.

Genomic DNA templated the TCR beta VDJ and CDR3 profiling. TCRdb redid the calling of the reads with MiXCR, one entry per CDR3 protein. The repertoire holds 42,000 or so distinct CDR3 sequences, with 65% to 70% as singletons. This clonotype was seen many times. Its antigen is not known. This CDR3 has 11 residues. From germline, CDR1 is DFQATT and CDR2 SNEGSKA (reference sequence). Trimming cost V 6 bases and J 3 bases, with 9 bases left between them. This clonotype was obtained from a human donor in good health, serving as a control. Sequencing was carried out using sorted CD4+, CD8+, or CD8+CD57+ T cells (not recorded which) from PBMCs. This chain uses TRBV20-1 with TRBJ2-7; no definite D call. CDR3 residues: CSAPFYYEQYF. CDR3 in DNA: TGCAGTGCCCCCTTTTACTACGAGCAGTACTTC.